A selection of T cell receptor beta chains follows, all from one sample in a study of blood T cell repertoires in COVID-19. Sequencing was performed with immunoSEQ multiplex PCR; in TCRdb, only in-frame clones are kept and a portion is missing. This sample has 390,000 or so clones; 87% occur once, and the top ten carry roughly 9.4%. The specimen sequenced was PBMCs or T cells enriched from blood (not recorded which). The receptors originated from a woman aged 50 to 65 who had recovered from COVID-19. The CDR3 runs from the conserved cysteine through the conserved F or W. Each record gives: V gene, clone size, D gene, J gene, CDR3 DNA, CDR3 protein. The D gene is left open where the match is weak. A row's size may be missing; if present it is once, few, many or a size class.

>TRBV28|NA|NA|TRBJ1-2
TGTGCCAGCAGTTTATCCCCTGGGGCAGGGGAGTATGGCTACACCTTC
CASSLSPGAGEYGYTF
>TRBV25-1|NA|NA|TRBJ1-2
TGTGCCAGCAGTGAATCGGGATCGACCATTGCTAACTATGGCTACACCTTC
CASSESGSTIANYGYTF
>TRBV7-9|NA|NA|TRBJ1-4
TGTGCCAGCAGCTTAGGTACTTTGGGACATACTAATGAAAAACTGTTTTTT
CASSLGTLGHTNEKLFF
>TRBV6-1|NA|NA|TRBJ1-2
TGTGCCAGCAGTGACAGGTTCCACTATGGCTACACCTTC
CASSDRFHYGYTF
>TRBV3-1/TRBV3-2|NA|NA|TRBJ2-1
TGTGCCAGCAGCCTTTTGGAGGCGTTAGAGTTCTTC
CASSLLEALEFF
>TRBV5-8|NA|TRBD1|TRBJ1-2
TGTGCCAGCAGCTCCGGGGGCGGGGACAGCTCTGGGTTCTATGGCTACACCTTC
CASSSGGGDSSGFYGYTF
>TRBV19|NA|TRBD2|TRBJ2-2
TGTGCCAGTAGTATACTCCGGACTAGCGGGAACGGGGAGCTGTTTTTT
CASSILRTSGNGELFF
>TRBV18|NA|TRBD2|TRBJ2-5
TGTGCCAGCTCACCACCGGGACTAGGAGGGTCGACCCAGTACTTC
CASSPPGLGGSTQYF
>TRBV4-1|NA|NA|TRBJ1-1
TGCGCCAGCAGCCAAATCGGGGCTGAAGCTTTCTTT
CASSQIGAEAFF
>TRBV9|NA|TRBD1|TRBJ2-6
TGTGCCAGCAGCACCCGATCCGGGACAGAGAGCTCTGGGGCCAACGTCCTGACTTTC
CASSTRSGTESSGANVLTF
>TRBV27|NA|TRBD1|TRBJ1-4
TGTGCCAGCAGTTTAAGGACAGGGCGGGATGAAAAACTGTTTTTT
CASSLRTGRDEKLFF
>TRBV28|few|TRBD1|TRBJ1-1
TGTGCCAGCAGCCCGGACAGGGGTTACACTGAAGCTTTCTTT
CASSPDRGYTEAFF
>TRBV3-1/TRBV3-2|NA|TRBD2|TRBJ2-1
TGTGCCAGCAGCCAAGATTACGCTAAGGCTAGCGGGGGGGTATTCTGGAATGAGCAGTTCTTC
CASSQDYAKASGGVFWNEQFF
>TRBV5-1|NA|NA|TRBJ1-6
TGCGCCAGCAGCCCCTCGGGGGGCTCGGATTCACCCCTCCACTTT
CASSPSGGSDSPLHF
>TRBV9|NA|TRBD2|TRBJ2-3
TGTGCCAGCAGTCCCAGGGGCGGGGGGGCCGCCAGCACAGATACGCAGTATTTT
CASSPRGGGAASTDTQYF
>TRBV14|NA|NA|TRBJ1-2
TGTGCCAGCAGCCCCAGGAACGGCTATGGCTACACCTTC
CASSPRNGYGYTF
>TRBV13|NA|NA|TRBJ2-3
TGTGCCAGCAGCCGAAAGAAAACTAGGGCCTACACAGATACGCAGTATTTT
CASSRKKTRAYTDTQYF
>TRBV5-4|NA|TRBD1|TRBJ2-1
TGTGCCAGCAGCTTACCGGGACAGTCGTACAATGAGCAGTTCTTC
CASSLPGQSYNEQFF
>TRBV11-2|NA|NA|TRBJ1-2
TGTGCCAGCAGCCCTCCCCTACAGGTAGCTAACTATGGCTACACCTTC
CASSPPLQVANYGYTF
>TRBV7-9|NA|NA|TRBJ1-2
TGTGCCAGCAGCTTAGTCAGCTATGGCTACACCTTC
CASSLVSYGYTF
>TRBV2|NA|TRBD1|TRBJ2-1
TGTGCCAGCAGAACGGGACAGGGGGCCCATGAGCAGTTCTTC
CASRTGQGAHEQFF
>TRBV11-3|NA|NA|TRBJ1-1
TGTGCCACCTATGTAAGGGGGACTGAAGCTTTCTTT
CATYVRGTEAFF
>TRBV5-1|NA|NA|TRBJ1-3
TGCGCCAGCAGCTTGGTAGGCCCCGGGAACACCATATATTTT
CASSLVGPGNTIYF
>TRBV4-1|NA|NA|TRBJ1-2
TGCGCCAGCAGCCAAGGAGGGAACTATGGCTACACCTTC
CASSQGGNYGYTF
>TRBV3-1/TRBV3-2|NA|TRBD2|TRBJ2-1
TGTGCCAGCAGCCAACACCGGACTAGCGATGAGCAGTTCTTC
CASSQHRTSDEQFF
>TRBV19|NA|NA|TRBJ1-5
TGTGCCAGTAGTATAGGACAGAATACTGGTCCCCAGCATTTT
CASSIGQNTGPQHF
>TRBV3-1/TRBV3-2|NA|NA|TRBJ1-4
TGTGCCAGCAGCCAAGATGGTCGGGCGGGGGAAAAACTGTTTTTT
CASSQDGRAGEKLFF
>TRBV4-1|NA|NA|TRBJ2-7
TGCGCCAGCAGCCAAGATCTGGGCCTCGGCTACGAGCAGTACTTC
CASSQDLGLGYEQYF
>TRBV5-6|few|NA|TRBJ1-5
TGTGCCAGCAGCTCCCGCGGGATGCGCAATCAGCCCCAGCATTTT
CASSSRGMRNQPQHF
>TRBV6-5|NA|NA|TRBJ2-1
TGTGCCAGCACCTCGTCCGGGAATGAGCAGTTCTTC
CASTSSGNEQFF
>TRBV5-4|NA|NA|TRBJ1-2
TGTGCCAGCAGCTTGGCGGGGGTTCGACGTGGCTACACCTTC
CASSLAGVRRGYTF
>TRBV19|NA|TRBD1|TRBJ1-3
TGTGCCAGTAGTGACCAACAGGGGCGCTCTGGAAACACCATATATTTT
CASSDQQGRSGNTIYF
>TRBV28|NA|NA|TRBJ1-4
TGTGCCAGCAGTTTAAGAGGGGGGGCGAGTGAAAAACTGTTTTTT
CASSLRGGASEKLFF
>TRBV4-2|NA|NA|TRBJ2-7
TGTGCCAGCAGCCAAGTTAGGGGGATGGGCTCCTACGAGCAGTACTTC
CASSQVRGMGSYEQYF
>TRBV19|NA|NA|TRBJ1-2
TGTGCCAGTAGTCCTGTGGATGTGGCCCTAATGGAGTATGGCTACACCTTC
CASSPVDVALMEYGYTF
>TRBV28|NA|TRBD1|TRBJ1-5
TGTGCCAGCAGTTTAAGGATACAGGGGGTACGGAATCAGCCCCAGCATTTT
CASSLRIQGVRNQPQHF
>TRBV9|NA|TRBD2|TRBJ2-1
TGTGCCAGCAGCGTAGAGTCGCTAGGACTAGCGGGGATCAATGAGCAGTTCTTC
CASSVESLGLAGINEQFF